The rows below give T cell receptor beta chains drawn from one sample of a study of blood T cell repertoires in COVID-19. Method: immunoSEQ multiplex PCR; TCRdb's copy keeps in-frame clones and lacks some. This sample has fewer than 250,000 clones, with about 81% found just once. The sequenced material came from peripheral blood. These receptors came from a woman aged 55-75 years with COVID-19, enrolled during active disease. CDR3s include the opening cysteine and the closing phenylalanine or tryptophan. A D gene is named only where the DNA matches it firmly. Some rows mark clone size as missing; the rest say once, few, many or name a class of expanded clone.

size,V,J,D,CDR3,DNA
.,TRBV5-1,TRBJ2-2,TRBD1,CASSLARDRGHTGELFF,TGCGCCAGCAGCTTGGCGAGGGACAGGGGGCACACCGGGGAGCTGTTTTTT
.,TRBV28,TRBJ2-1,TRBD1,CASRPTGTYNEQFF,TGTGCCAGCAGGCCGACAGGGACCTACAATGAGCAGTTCTTC
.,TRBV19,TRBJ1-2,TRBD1,CASSTSGTGGIYGYTF,TGTGCCAGTAGTACCTCCGGGACAGGGGGAATCTATGGCTACACCTTC
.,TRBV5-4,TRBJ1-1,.,CASSLAGITEAFF,TGTGCCAGCAGCTTGGCGGGAATCACTGAAGCTTTCTTT
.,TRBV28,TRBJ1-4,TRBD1,CASSTSASQGWANEKLFF,TGTGCCAGCAGTACCTCGGCCTCACAGGGGTGGGCTAATGAAAAACTGTTTTTT
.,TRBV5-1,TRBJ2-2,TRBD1,CASSQGTGNTGELFF,TGCGCCAGCAGCCAAGGGACAGGGAACACCGGGGAGCTGTTTTTT
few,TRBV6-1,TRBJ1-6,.,CASSEGIGAKFNSPLHF,TGTGCCAGCAGTGAAGGAATAGGGGCGAAGTTCAATTCACCCCTCCACTTT
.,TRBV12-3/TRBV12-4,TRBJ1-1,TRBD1,CASSSDRYTEAFF,TGTGCCAGCAGTTCGGACAGGTACACTGAAGCTTTCTTT
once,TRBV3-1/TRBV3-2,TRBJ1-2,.,CASSQAEILGAYGYTF,TGTGCCAGCAGCCAAGCAGAGATTCTAGGGGCCTATGGCTACACCTTC
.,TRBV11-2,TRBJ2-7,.,CASSLVPAGTYEQYF,TGTGCCAGCAGCTTAGTGCCGGCGGGAACCTACGAGCAGTACTTC
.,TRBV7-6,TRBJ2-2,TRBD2,CASSHSTSGRSSGELFF,TGTGCCAGCAGCCACTCGACTAGCGGGAGATCGAGCGGGGAGCTGTTTTTT
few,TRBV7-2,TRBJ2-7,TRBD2,CASSLGSGFWRENSEQYF,TGTGCCAGCAGCTTGGGTAGTGGCTTCTGGCGGGAGAACTCCGAGCAGTACTTC
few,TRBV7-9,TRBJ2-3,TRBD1,CASSEGQGVRTDTQYF,TGTGCCAGCAGCGAAGGACAGGGCGTGAGGACAGATACGCAGTATTTT
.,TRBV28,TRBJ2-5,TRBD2,CASSSPTSVETQYF,TGTGCCAGCAGTTCTCCGACTAGCGTGGAGACCCAGTACTTC
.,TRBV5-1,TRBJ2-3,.,CASSLVGEATQYF,TGCGCCAGCAGCTTGGTCGGGGAAGCTACGCAGTATTTT
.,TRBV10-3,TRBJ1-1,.,CAISEFGGKNTEAFF,TGTGCCATCAGTGAGTTTGGAGGGAAGAACACTGAAGCTTTCTTT
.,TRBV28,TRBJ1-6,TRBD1,CASRTGTGRSPLHF,TGTGCCAGCAGGACCGGGACAGGACGTTCACCCCTCCACTTT
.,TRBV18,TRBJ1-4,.,CASSDFGATNEKLFF,TGTGCCAGCTCAGACTTCGGAGCAACTAATGAAAAACTGTTTTTT
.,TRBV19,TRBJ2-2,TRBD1,CASSIRGQGAGELFF,TGTGCCAGTAGTATCCGAGGTCAGGGGGCCGGGGAGCTGTTTTTT
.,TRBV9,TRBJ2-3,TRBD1,CASSRDRFFPSTDTQYF,TGTGCCAGCAGCCGGGACAGATTTTTCCCTAGCACAGATACGCAGTATTTT
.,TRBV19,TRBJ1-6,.,CASKLSPLHF,TGTGCCAGTAAACTATCACCCCTCCACTTT
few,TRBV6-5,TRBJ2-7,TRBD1,CASRRRDRSSYEQYF,TGTGCCAGCAGGCGCCGGGACAGGAGCTCCTACGAGCAGTACTTC
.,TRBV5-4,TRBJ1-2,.,CASSLDRNYGYTF,TGTGCCAGCAGCCTGGACAGAAACTATGGCTACACCTTC
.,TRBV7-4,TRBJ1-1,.,CASSLHRVVTEAFF,TGTGCCAGCAGCCTCCACAGGGTTGTGACTGAAGCTTTCTTT
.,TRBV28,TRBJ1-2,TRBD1,CASTQGDRGPYGYTF,TGTGCCAGCACCCAAGGGGACAGGGGGCCCTATGGCTACACCTTC
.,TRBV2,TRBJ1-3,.,CAIRQDASSSGNTIYF,TGTGCCATCCGACAGGACGCCTCGAGCTCTGGAAACACCATATATTTT
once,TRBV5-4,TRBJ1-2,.,CASSLAGSSGYTF,TGTGCCAGCAGCTTGGCAGGGTCTAGTGGCTACACCTTC
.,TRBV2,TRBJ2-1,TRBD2,CASSPGLAGNEQFF,TGTGCCAGCAGCCCGGGACTAGCGGGGAATGAGCAGTTCTTC
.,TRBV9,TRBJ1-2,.,CASSVGRSGYTF,TGTGCCAGCAGCGTGGGGAGGTCAGGCTACACCTTC
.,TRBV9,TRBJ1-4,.,CASSSGQTTNEKLFF,TGTGCCAGCAGCTCCGGACAGACAACTAATGAAAAACTGTTTTTT
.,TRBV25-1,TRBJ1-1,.,CASSESRTNTEAFF,TGTGCCAGCAGTGAGTCCAGAACGAACACTGAAGCTTTCTTT
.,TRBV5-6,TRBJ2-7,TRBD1,CASSLVGQDSYEQYF,TGTGCCAGCAGCTTGGTAGGACAGGACTCCTACGAGCAGTACTTC
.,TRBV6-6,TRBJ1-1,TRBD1,CASSRPPGQGSPEAFF,TGTGCCAGCAGTCGCCCACCGGGACAGGGTTCTCCTGAAGCTTTCTTT
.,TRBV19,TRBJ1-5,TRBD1,CASRGTGGPILNQPQHF,TGTGCCAGTAGAGGGACAGGGGGTCCGATACTTAATCAGCCCCAGCATTTT
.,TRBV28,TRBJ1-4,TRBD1,CASASQQGAYEKLFF,TGTGCCAGCGCCTCTCAACAGGGGGCTTATGAAAAACTGTTTTTT
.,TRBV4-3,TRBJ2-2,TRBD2,CASSKGTSGGRGGELFF,TGCGCCAGCAGCAAGGGGACTAGCGGGGGCAGGGGCGGGGAGCTGTTTTTT
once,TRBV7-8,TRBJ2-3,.,CASSLIRDTQYF,TGTGCCAGCAGCTTAATCAGGGATACGCAGTATTTT
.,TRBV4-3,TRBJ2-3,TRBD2,CASSRRAGFLSSTDTQYF,TGCGCCAGCAGCCGTCGAGCGGGATTCCTTTCTAGCACAGATACGCAGTATTTT
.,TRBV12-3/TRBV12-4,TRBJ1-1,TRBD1,CASRGFRGAAAFF,TGTGCCAGCAGAGGGTTCAGGGGGGCTGCCGCTTTCTTT
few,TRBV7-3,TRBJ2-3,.,CASSLLRSHSTDTQYF,TGTGCCAGCAGCTTGTTGCGGAGCCACAGCACAGATACGCAGTATTTT
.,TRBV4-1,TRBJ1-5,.,CASSLDRDQPQHF,TGCGCCAGCAGCCTTGATCGGGATCAGCCCCAGCATTTT
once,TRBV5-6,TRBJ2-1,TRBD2,CASSLRAGGYSYNEQFF,TGTGCCAGCAGCTTGAGGGCGGGGGGTTACTCCTACAATGAGCAGTTCTTC
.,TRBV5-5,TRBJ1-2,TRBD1,CASSPTGGFGYTF,TGTGCCAGCAGCCCCACAGGGGGTTTTGGCTACACCTTC
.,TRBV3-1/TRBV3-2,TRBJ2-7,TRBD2,CASRPAGGSYEQYF,TGTGCCAGCAGGCCAGCGGGAGGAAGCTACGAGCAGTACTTC
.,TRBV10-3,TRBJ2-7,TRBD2,CAISGTSGSSSYEQYF,TGTGCCATCAGTGGGACTAGCGGGAGTTCCTCCTACGAGCAGTACTTC
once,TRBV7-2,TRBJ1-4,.,CASSQNAREKLFF,TGTGCCAGCAGCCAGAACGCCAGGGAAAAACTGTTTTTT
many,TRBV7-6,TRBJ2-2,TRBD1,CASSPGQGPTGELFF,TGTGCCAGCAGCCCAGGACAGGGCCCCACCGGGGAGCTGTTTTTT
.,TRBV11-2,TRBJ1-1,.,CASSLRPNTEAFF,TGTGCCAGCAGCTTGCGGCCTAACACTGAAGCTTTCTTT
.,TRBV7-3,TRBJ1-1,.,CASSLGRANTEAFF,TGTGCCAGCAGCTTAGGCAGGGCGAACACTGAAGCTTTCTTT